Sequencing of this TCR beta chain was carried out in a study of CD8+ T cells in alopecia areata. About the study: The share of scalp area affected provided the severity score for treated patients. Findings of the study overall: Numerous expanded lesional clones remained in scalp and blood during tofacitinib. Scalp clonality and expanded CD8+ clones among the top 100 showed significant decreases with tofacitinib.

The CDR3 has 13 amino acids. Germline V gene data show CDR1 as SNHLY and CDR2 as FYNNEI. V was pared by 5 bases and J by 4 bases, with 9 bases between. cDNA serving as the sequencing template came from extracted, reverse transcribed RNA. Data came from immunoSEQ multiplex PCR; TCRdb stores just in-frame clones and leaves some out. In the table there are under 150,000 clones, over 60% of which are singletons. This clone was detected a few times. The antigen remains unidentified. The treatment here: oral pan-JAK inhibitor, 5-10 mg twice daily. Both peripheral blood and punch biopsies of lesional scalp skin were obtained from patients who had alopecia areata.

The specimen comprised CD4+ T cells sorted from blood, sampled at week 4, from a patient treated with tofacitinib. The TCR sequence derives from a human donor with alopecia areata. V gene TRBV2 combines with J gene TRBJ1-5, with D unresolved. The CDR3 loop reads CASSSKANQPQHF. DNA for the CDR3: TGTGCCAGCAGTTCTAAGGCGAATCAGCCCCAGCATTTT.